This T cell receptor (beta chain) comes out of a study of blood T cells in healthy people across ages. CDR1 is MNHEY, CDR2 SVGEGT, per germline. The length of the CDR3 is 14 residues. Primed by a sample-barcoded 5' primer and a J-beta primer mix, a second PCR proceeded for about 7 to 12 cycles. A template-switch adaptor containing 12 random nucleotides labeled each cDNA molecule. TCRdb independently ran MiXCR on the 5' RACE reads; one entry per CDR3 protein. The sample holds 700,000 to 1,000,000 distinct CDR3 sequences, more than 40% seen once. Per sample, a minimum of 6 million PBMCs were isolated. The chain links TRBV6-2 or TRBV6-3 to TRBJ2-4, with D uncertain. The J call is uncertain, as TRBJ2-7 better fits the DNA end. The TCR comes from a man in his 60s in good health. Material: blood. The CDR3 region has the DNA TGTGCCAGCAGTTACCACGGTCCAGGCTACGAGCAGTACTTC. Protein: CASSYHGPGYEQYF.